The rows below give T cell receptor beta chains drawn from one sample of a study of T cell responses to AZD1222 COVID-19 vaccine. Produced via immunoSEQ multiplex PCR; TCRdb's table is partial and in-frame only. The sample records around 120,000 clones, about nine tenths being singletons. The source material was peripheral blood, sampled 28 days after the second AZD1222 dose. Receptors originate from an adult who received the AZD1222 COVID-19 vaccine. The CDR3 runs from the conserved cysteine through the conserved F or W. The order of the fields is V gene, clone size, J gene, D gene, CDR3 protein, CDR3 DNA. D genes are given only for firm matches. Clone sizes are given selectively: once, few, many, or a class where the clone is expanded.

V gene: TRBV5-1
clone size: .
J gene: TRBJ2-2
D gene: .
CDR3 protein: CASSSRWGELFF
CDR3 DNA: TGCGCCAGCAGCTCACGTTGGGGGGAGCTGTTTTTT

V gene: TRBV28
clone size: .
J gene: TRBJ2-7
D gene: .
CDR3 protein: CASSLDAPYEQYF
CDR3 DNA: TGTGCCAGCAGTTTGGATGCACCCTACGAGCAGTACTTC

V gene: TRBV5-4
clone size: .
J gene: TRBJ1-1
D gene: .
CDR3 protein: CASSVGQFEAFF
CDR3 DNA: TGTGCCAGCAGCGTTGGACAGTTTGAAGCTTTCTTT

V gene: TRBV7-9
clone size: .
J gene: TRBJ2-3
D gene: TRBD2
CDR3 protein: CASSPVLAGGPGDTQYF
CDR3 DNA: TGTGCCAGCAGCCCCGTACTAGCGGGAGGGCCCGGAGATACGCAGTATTTT

V gene: TRBV28
clone size: .
J gene: TRBJ2-7
D gene: .
CDR3 protein: CASSPTGEGSYEQYF
CDR3 DNA: TGTGCCAGCAGTCCTACAGGGGAGGGATCCTACGAGCAGTACTTC

V gene: TRBV7-8
clone size: .
J gene: TRBJ2-7
D gene: TRBD2
CDR3 protein: CASSLELAYEQYF
CDR3 DNA: TGTGCCAGCAGCTTAGAACTAGCGTACGAGCAGTACTTC

V gene: TRBV4-3
clone size: .
J gene: TRBJ1-2
D gene: TRBD1
CDR3 protein: CASSQEGTGISGYTF
CDR3 DNA: TGCGCCAGCAGCCAAGAGGGGACAGGGATTTCCGGCTACACCTTC

V gene: TRBV7-3
clone size: .
J gene: TRBJ2-7
D gene: .
CDR3 protein: CASSLTSNYEQYF
CDR3 DNA: TGTGCCAGCAGCTTAACATCGAACTACGAGCAGTACTTC

V gene: TRBV6-5
clone size: once
J gene: TRBJ2-7
D gene: TRBD1
CDR3 protein: CASSYSLRQGDEQYF
CDR3 DNA: TGTGCCAGCAGTTACTCCCTCCGACAGGGAGACGAGCAGTACTTC

V gene: TRBV5-8
clone size: .
J gene: TRBJ1-5
D gene: TRBD1
CDR3 protein: CASSLTVTYGTGSNQPQHF
CDR3 DNA: TGTGCCAGCAGCTTAACCGTAACCTACGGGACAGGTAGCAATCAGCCCCAGCATTTT

V gene: TRBV7-9
clone size: once
J gene: TRBJ1-1
D gene: TRBD1
CDR3 protein: CASSSGQLNTEAFF
CDR3 DNA: TGTGCCAGCAGCTCGGGACAGTTGAACACTGAAGCTTTCTTT

V gene: TRBV27
clone size: .
J gene: TRBJ2-7
D gene: .
CDR3 protein: CASSPGRAGYEQYF
CDR3 DNA: TGTGCCAGCAGTCCCGGGCGGGCTGGCTACGAGCAGTACTTC

V gene: TRBV5-4
clone size: .
J gene: TRBJ1-2
D gene: .
CDR3 protein: CASSLERGNNYGYTF
CDR3 DNA: TGTGCCAGCAGCTTGGAAAGGGGCAATAACTATGGCTACACCTTC

V gene: TRBV27
clone size: .
J gene: TRBJ2-7
D gene: .
CDR3 protein: CASSLSKGGGEQYF
CDR3 DNA: TGTGCCAGCAGTTTATCTAAGGGAGGGGGGGAGCAGTACTTC